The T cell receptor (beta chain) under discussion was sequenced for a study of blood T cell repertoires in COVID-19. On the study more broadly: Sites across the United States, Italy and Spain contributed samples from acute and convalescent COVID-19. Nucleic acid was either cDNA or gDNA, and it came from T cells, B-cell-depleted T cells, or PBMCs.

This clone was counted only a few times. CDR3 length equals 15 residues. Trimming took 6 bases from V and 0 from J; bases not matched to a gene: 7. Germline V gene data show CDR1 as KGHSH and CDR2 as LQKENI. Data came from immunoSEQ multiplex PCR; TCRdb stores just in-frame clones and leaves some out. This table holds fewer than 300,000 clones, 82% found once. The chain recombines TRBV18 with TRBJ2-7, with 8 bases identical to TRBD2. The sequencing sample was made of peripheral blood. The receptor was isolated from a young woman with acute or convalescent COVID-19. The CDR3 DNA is TGTGCCAGCTCGGCGGGAGGTTCCCTCTCCTACGAGCAGTACTTC. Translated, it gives CASSAGGSLSYEQYF.